One and the same sample provided the 9 T cell receptor beta chains below, sequenced in a study of T-cell memory formation after mild COVID-19. MiXCR, run by TCRdb on the 5' RACE reads, gives a single entry per CDR3 protein. The top ten clones hold roughly 22% of a sample with 250,000 to 350,000 distinct CDR3 sequences, about 15% of them seen once. The specimen sequenced was PBMCs or a T cell subset sorted from them (not recorded which). These receptors all come from a man between 18 and 35 years old who had mild COVID-19 (a few samples of this study predate the infection). Cell type and time point are not known.

The chain couples TRBV12-3 or TRBV12-4 to TRBJ1-2, with a possible D match to TRBD1 (5 bases). V lost 0 bases and J lost 7, with 15 bases in between. The CDR3 runs to 15 residues. CDR3 protein: CASSLARRGMAGYTF. In nucleotides, the CDR3 is TGTGCCAGCAGTTTAGCGCGGCGGGGCATGGCTGGCTACACCTTC.

This chain links TRBV20-1 with TRBJ1-4, with unresolved D. The CDR3 is made up of 12 amino acids. Trimming removed 5 bases from V and 12 bases from J, with 16 bases in between. The V gene's germline CDR1 is DFQATT and CDR2 SNEGSKA (reference sequence). The CDR3 reads CSAPPGSGELFF. The CDR3 nucleotides read TGCAGTGCTCCCCCTGGGAGTGGAGAACTGTTTTTT.

This clonotype was detected a few times. The rearrangement uses TRBV7-8 and TRBJ1-1; possible D gene TRBD1, 5 bases. V was trimmed by 5 bases and J by 10 bases, leaving 11 bases between them. CDR3 length equals 11 residues. CDR1 is SGHVS and CDR2 is FQNEAQ in the germline V gene. The CDR3 sequence is CASSTSGPAFF. CDR3 nucleotides: TGTGCCAGCAGCACCTCGGGGCCAGCTTTCTTT. The variable domain in full, with the rest retrieved from reference TRBV7-8 and TRBJ1-1, is GAGVSQSPRYKVAKRGQDVALRCDPISGHVSLFWYQQALGQGPEFLTYFQNEAQLDKSGLPSDRFFAERPEGSVSTLKIQRTQQEDSAVYLCASSTSGPAFFGQGTRLTVV.

This clonotype was picked up many times. The chain is built from TRBV4-3 and TRBJ2-1, with 8 bases matching TRBD1. Germline CDR1 LGHNA, CDR2 YSLEER. The CDR3 is 15 amino acids. The J segment lost 1 base and the V segment lost 4 bases, leaving 3 bases of the junction unmatched. CDR3 amino acids: CASSLGQGSYNEQFF. The CDR3 DNA sequence: TGCGCCAGCAGCCTAGGACAGGGTTCCTACAATGAGCAGTTCTTC.

The V call is TRBV5-1, the J call TRBJ2-1; D may be TRBD1 or TRBD2 (6 bases each). Germline V gene sequence: CDR1 SGHRS, CDR2 YFSETQ. The CDR3 has 15 residues. Trimming removed 0 bases at V and 2 bases at J, with 9 bases between. CDR3 nucleotide sequence: TGCGCCAGCAGCTTGGCGGGGGCCGCCTACAATGAGCAGTTCTTC. Translating gives CASSLAGAAYNEQFF.

This clonotype was detected only a few times. The CDR3 region is CASSQSLAGTYQETQYF. The DNA for the CDR3 is TGTGCCAGCAGCCAAAGTCTAGCGGGGACGTACCAAGAGACCCAGTACTTC. The chain combines TRBV4-2 with TRBJ2-5, with 9 bases that match TRBD2. With 2 bases clipped from V and 0 bases from J, the junction kept 7 bases outside the gene matches. CDR1 is LGHNA, CDR2 YNFKEQ, per germline. The CDR3 covers 17 residues.

This clonotype was seen ten or more times. The chain is built from TRBV5-1 and TRBJ1-3, with 9 nucleotides matching TRBD1. This CDR3 is built from 16 residues. Unmatched junction bases numbered 8, after V lost 4 bases and J lost 3 bases. CDR1 is SGHRS and CDR2 is YFSETQ in the germline V gene. CDR3 protein: CASSEQGANGGNTIYF. DNA for the CDR3: TGCGCCAGCAGCGAACAGGGGGCTAATGGTGGAAACACCATATATTTT.

This clonotype has just a few counts. V usage is TRBV4-1 and J usage is TRBJ2-2; no clear D gene. Germline values: CDR1 MGHRA, CDR2 YSYEKL. Deletions cut 4 bases from V and 7 bases from J, with 13 bases between. The CDR3 consists of 14 residues. CDR3 bases: TGCGCCAGCAGCCCTCCAGCCCCCGGCGGGGAGCTGTTTTTT. Protein: CASSPPAPGGELFF.

In its sample, this clonotype was seen many times. This sequence joins TRBV7-9 and TRBJ2-2; D gene unclear. Germline CDR1 is SEHNR and CDR2 is FQNEAQ (reference sequence). V dropped 0 bases and J dropped 3 bases, with 5 bases sitting between them. The CDR3 contains 14 residues. The CDR3 region is CASSLARHTGELFF. CDR3 DNA: TGTGCCAGCAGCTTAGCGCGGCACACCGGGGAGCTGTTTTTT.